This T cell receptor (beta chain) was sequenced in a study of regulatory T cells in long-lasting Graves disease. Findings and caveats of the study: It is possible that accuracy was reduced by the small size of the sample.

Time point indicated: newly diagnosed GD, antithyroid drugs for less than 3 months. RNA from PBMCs was the source of the TCR library. American Thyroid Association guidelines were used to diagnose Graves' disease. V was cut by 5 bases and J by 7 bases, with 12 bases left in between. The length of the CDR3 is 14 residues. Germline values: CDR1 KGHSH, CDR2 LQKENI. The authors built TCR beta libraries using iRepertoire HTBI primers and Arm-PCR of CDR3 regions. In the original workflow: Identification of gene segments yielded some 60 TRBV and roughly 15 TRBJ across samples. In TCRdb, the multiplex PCR reads were re-called with MiXCR into one record per CDR3 protein. The V and J calls shown here were made by TCRdb, not taken from the authors' results. The data contain about 400,000 distinct CDR3 sequences, 16% of them singletons. This clonotype was found many times. Antigen specificity is unknown. In addition, the sample was reused for a study of T cells in Graves' hyperthyroidism and ophthalmopathy. From that paper: The blood repertoire included most of the expanded thyroid clonotypes above 0.001.

This receptor was taken from a woman younger than 30 with Graves disease. Sequenced material: peripheral blood mononuclear cells (PBMCs), taken at new diagnosis, from a patient treated with antithyroid drugs. The V and J genes are TRBV18 and TRBJ1-6; D gene uncertain. Here the CDR3 reads CASSSTPDNSPLHF. The CDR3 nucleotides are TGTGCCAGCTCATCAACACCAGACAATTCACCCCTCCACTTT.